The 9 T cell receptor beta chains in this list originate from one sample, sequenced in a study of CD8 T cells in Susac syndrome. Reverse transcription used about 0.5 to 1 ug RNA and random hexamers. TCRdb ran MiXCR on the immunoSEQ multiplex PCR reads and lists one entry per CDR3 protein. This table has about 240,000 distinct CDR3 sequences, 90% to 96% appearing once. The source material was CD4+ T cells from PBMCs. These receptors were taken from a human donor with Susac syndrome.

This chain joins TRBV28 and TRBJ2-7; 8 bases fit TRBD1. Germline loops: CDR1 MDHEN, CDR2 SYDVKM. The V segment lost 8 bases and the J segment 2 bases; nucleotides outside the gene matches: 5. This CDR3 region has 13 residues. This CDR3 is CASFQGAAYEQYF. The CDR3, as DNA: TGTGCCAGCTTTCAGGGGGCGGCCTACGAGCAGTACTTC.

The chain's CDR3 is CASSRLGTGDGYTF. The CDR3 bases are TGTGCCAGCAGCCGACTCGGGACAGGGGATGGCTACACCTTC. The V gene is TRBV4-2, the J gene TRBJ1-2, with TRBD1 identical over 10 bases. CDR3 length equals 14 residues. V dropped 4 bases and J dropped 6; count of bases not matched to a gene: 5. CDR1 and CDR2 (germline): LGHNA, YNFKEQ.

The CDR3 DNA is TGCAGTGCTAGAGCGGGAAGCTCCTACGAGCAGTACTTC. It specifies CSARAGSSYEQYF. The chain couples TRBV20-1 to TRBJ2-7, with D perhaps matching TRBD2 (5 bases). This CDR3 spans 13 amino acids. CDR1 and CDR2 from the germline V gene are DFQATT and SNEGSKA (reference sequence). Trimming cost V 1 base and J 0 bases, with 7 bases left between them.

The chain joins TRBV4-1 to TRBJ2-3; TRBD2 is a possible D gene (5 bases). This CDR3 contains 17 residues. Germline V CDR1 and CDR2: MGHRA, YSYEKL. Trimming cost V 3 bases and J 1 base, with 17 bases left between them. CDR3 in amino acids: CASSHPWTGLGTDTQYF. The CDR3 region has the DNA TGCGCCAGCAGCCATCCCTGGACTGGATTGGGCACAGATACGCAGTATTTT.

The chain uses TRBV19 and TRBJ2-3; 9 bases align to TRBD1. J was trimmed by 4 bases and V by 5 bases; bases with no gene match: 7. Germline values: CDR1 LNHDA, CDR2 SQIVND (reference sequence). The CDR3 covers 15 residues. The CDR3 here is CASSVRDRAADTQYF. As DNA, the CDR3 is TGTGCCAGTAGTGTCCGGGACAGGGCTGCAGATACGCAGTATTTT.

This clonotype was seen only a few times. The J gene is TRBJ2-1, the V gene TRBV20-1, with 7 bases matching TRBD2. The J segment lost 0 bases and the V segment lost 3 bases, leaving 2 bases of the junction unmatched. Per germline, CDR1 DFQATT and CDR2 SNEGSKA (reference sequence). This CDR3 has 14 residues. The CDR3 sequence is CSASRGSSYNEQFF. The CDR3 coding sequence is TGCAGTGCTAGTCGCGGGAGCTCCTACAATGAGCAGTTCTTC.

The chain employs TRBV20-1 and TRBJ1-5; 9 bases match TRBD1. Trimming took 6 bases from V and 6 from J; bases not matched to a gene: 9. The CDR3 runs 14 residues. The germline gives CDR1 DFQATT, CDR2 SNEGSKA (reference sequence). The CDR3 DNA follows: TGCAGTGCCCGGACGGGACAGGGTACTCAGCCCCAGCATTTT. It encodes CSARTGQGTQPQHF.

This clonotype was counted once. J is TRBJ1-2 and V is TRBV3-1; D remains unclear. Between the trimmed V and J ends, which lost 3 bases and 4 bases, there was a span of 6 bases. Germline assignment: CDR1 LGHDT and CDR2 YNNKEL (reference sequence). The CDR3 covers 12 residues. The CDR3 bases are TGTGCCAGCAGCCAGCAAAGCTATGGCTACACCTTC. It encodes CASSQQSYGYTF.

To note about this clonotype: One end of the junction is discordant with germline, which a read error may explain. The J gene is TRBJ2-5, the V gene TRBV4-2; D remains unclear. CDR3 size: 16 residues. CDR1 and CDR2 (germline): LGHNA, YNFKEQ. In DNA form, the CDR3 reads TGTGCCAGCAGCCAAGATCGGGCTGCCCCCCAAAAGACCCAGTACTTC. Its protein is CASSQDRAAPQKTQYF.